Presented here are 6 T cell receptor beta chains from one specimen sequenced in a study of PD-1 blockade in classical Hodgkin lymphoma. Assay used: immunoSEQ multiplex PCR; TCRdb lists only in-frame clones, some missing. This sample has roughly 11,000 clones, with approximately 88% found just once. Each of the patients experienced relapse following autologous stem cell transplantation, and their brentuximab vedotin exposure differed. Thawed PBMCs supplied CD8+ T cells via magnetic negative selection. The sequences come from CD8+ T cells from blood, collected at baseline. The receptor source for this set is a human donor with classical Hodgkin lymphoma.

The chain couples TRBV5-1 to TRBJ2-1; D may be TRBD1 or TRBD2 (5 bases each). With 1 base removed from V and 4 bases from J, the gap between germline ends came to 9 bases. This CDR3 comprises 14 residues. Germline V gene data show CDR1 as SGHRS and CDR2 as YFSETQ. CDR3 sequence (DNA): TGCGCCAGCAGCTTGTCGGGACCTTACAATGAGCAGTTCTTC. Protein sequence: CASSLSGPYNEQFF.

The chain couples TRBV28 to TRBJ1-3, with a possible D match to TRBD1 (5 bases). The CDR3 runs to 16 residues. Germline V CDR1 and CDR2: MDHEN, SYDVKM. V dropped 1 base and J dropped 2 bases, with 12 bases sitting between them. CDR3 protein: CASSLYTGEAGNTIYF. The CDR3 DNA follows: TGTGCCAGCAGTTTATACACAGGAGAAGCTGGAAACACCATATATTTT.

With respect to this clone: The germline gene is not matched at one end of the junction; a read error may be the cause. This chain connects TRBV5-1 to TRBJ1-1; D unclear. This CDR3 contains 12 residues. Per germline, CDR1 SGHRS and CDR2 YFSETQ. As DNA, the CDR3 is TGTGCCAGCAGCTTGGTAGGGATGGAAGCTTTCTTT. This codes for CASSLVGMEAFF.

The genes are TRBV2 and TRBJ1-2, with 8 positions matching TRBD1. Per the germline V gene, CDR1 is SNHLY and CDR2 is FYNNEI. The CDR3 length is 13 residues. The J segment lost 8 bases and the V segment lost 7 bases, leaving 9 bases of the junction unmatched. The CDR3 loop reads CASIGQGAEGYTF. The CDR3 DNA sequence: TGTGCCAGCATCGGGCAGGGGGCCGAAGGCTACACCTTC.

The chain links TRBV7-9 to TRBJ2-3, with no clear D. The CDR3 is 15 residues long. The V end was cut by 5 bases, the J end by 0 bases, with 12 bases between. Germline V gene sequence: CDR1 SEHNR, CDR2 FQNEAQ (reference sequence). In DNA form, the CDR3 reads TGTGCCAGCAGCCCGTTCCCTACTAGCACAGATACGCAGTATTTT. Amino acids: CASSPFPTSTDTQYF.

The genes are TRBV27 and TRBJ1-5, with a tentative D call TRBD1 (6 bases). The germline V gene has CDR1 MNHEY and CDR2 SMNVEV (reference sequence). There are 18 residues in the CDR3. V lost 3 bases, J lost 0 bases, and 18 bases lay in between. CDR3 in DNA: TGTGCCAGCAGTTTTGCCCCGGGACAACAGCTTAGCAATCAGCCCCAGCATTTT. Translation: CASSFAPGQQLSNQPQHF.